The entry below describes one TCR beta chain. What it recognizes is unknown. The data were taken from a study of regulatory T cells in long-lasting Graves disease. About the research overall: Persistence in Graves' disease required over 5 years of antithyroid drugs plus positive TSH receptor antibodies.

The CDR3 has 11 amino acids. Looked up from germline, CDR1 is GTSNPN and CDR2 is SVGIG (reference sequence). V lost 2 bases to trimming and J lost 4 bases, with 6 bases between them. Broader study findings: New patients shared fewer public clonotypes (around 970) than persistent patients did (around 2,700).

This sample's time point: persistent/refractory GD, antithyroid drugs over 5 years with positive TRAb. Following extraction of RNA from PBMCs, that RNA was used to make the TCR library. The peripheral blood volume drawn was roughly 8.7 milliliters, and it was collected into EDTA tubes. Arm-PCR of CDR3 regions and iRepertoire HTBI primers were the basis on which TCR beta libraries were built. Using its own MiXCR run on the multiplex PCR reads, TCRdb lists one record per CDR3 protein. The table records roughly 500,000 distinct CDR3 sequences, around 20% of them present only once. V usage is TRBV30 and J usage is TRBJ2-7; no firm D call. This receptor was obtained from a female donor with Graves disease. Source: peripheral blood mononuclear cells (PBMCs), taken when the disease was refractory, from a patient treated with antithyroid drugs. Written as DNA, the CDR3 is TGTGCCTGGAGTTCCACGTACGAGCAGTACTTC. Translation gives CAWSSTYEQYF.